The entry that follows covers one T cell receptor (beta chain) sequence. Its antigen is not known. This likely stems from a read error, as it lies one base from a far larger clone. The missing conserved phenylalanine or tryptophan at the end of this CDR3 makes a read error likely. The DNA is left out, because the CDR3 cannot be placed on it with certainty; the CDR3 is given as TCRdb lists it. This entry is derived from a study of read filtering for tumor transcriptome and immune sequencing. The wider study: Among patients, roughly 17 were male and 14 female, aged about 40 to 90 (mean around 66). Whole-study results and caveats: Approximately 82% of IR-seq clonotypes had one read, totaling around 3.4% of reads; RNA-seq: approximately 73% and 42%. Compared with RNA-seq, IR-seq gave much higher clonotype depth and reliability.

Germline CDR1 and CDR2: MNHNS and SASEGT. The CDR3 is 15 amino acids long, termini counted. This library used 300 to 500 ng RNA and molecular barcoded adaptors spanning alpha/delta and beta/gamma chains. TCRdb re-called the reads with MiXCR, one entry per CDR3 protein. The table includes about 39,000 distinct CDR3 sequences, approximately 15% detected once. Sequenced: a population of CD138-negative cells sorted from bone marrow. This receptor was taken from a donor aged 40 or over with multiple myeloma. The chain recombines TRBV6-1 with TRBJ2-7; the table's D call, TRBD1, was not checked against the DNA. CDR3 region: CASSYKVSSAGQLLY.